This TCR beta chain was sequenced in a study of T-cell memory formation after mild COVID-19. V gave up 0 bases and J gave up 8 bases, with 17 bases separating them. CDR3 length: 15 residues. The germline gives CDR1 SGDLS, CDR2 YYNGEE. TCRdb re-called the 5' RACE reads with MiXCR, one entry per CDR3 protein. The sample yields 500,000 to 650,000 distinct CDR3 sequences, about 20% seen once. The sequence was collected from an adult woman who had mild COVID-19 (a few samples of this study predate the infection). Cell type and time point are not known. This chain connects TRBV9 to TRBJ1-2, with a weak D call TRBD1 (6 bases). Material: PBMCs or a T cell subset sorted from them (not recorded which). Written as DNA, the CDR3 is TGTGCCAGCAGCGTAGATCCAGGGGTATCACAAGGCTACACCTTC. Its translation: CASSVDPGVSQGYTF.